Below, 11 T cell receptor beta chains from the same sample are listed, as sequenced in a study of T cells of healthy individuals. TCRdb processed the 5' RACE reads anew with MiXCR; each CDR3 protein has one entry. The sample holds 53,000 or so distinct CDR3 sequences, 14% to 15% seen once. These receptor sequences come from a human donor in good health.

This clonotype occurred a few times. The V call is TRBV6-6, the J call TRBJ1-1; TRBD1 matches at 8 bases. Germline V gene data show CDR1 as MNHNY and CDR2 as SVGAGI (reference sequence). The CDR3 totals 14 residues. The V and J ends lost 2 bases and 4 bases, in that order; junction bases with no gene match: 3. CDR3: CASSYQGAATEAFF. The CDR3 coding sequence is TGTGCCAGCAGTTACCAGGGGGCAGCCACTGAAGCTTTCTTT.

There are many counts of this clonotype. The CDR3 DNA sequence: TGTGCCAGCTCACCACCGGCAGTCCAAGAGACCCAGTACTTC. Amino acids: CASSPPAVQETQYF. The chain has TRBV18 and TRBJ2-5; D is uncertain. The ends were cut back, 0 bases at V and 1 base at J, with 6 bases in the middle. This CDR3 has 14 residues. CDR1 KGHSH and CDR2 LQKENI come from the germline V gene.

This clonotype occurred many times. This sequence joins TRBV20-1 and TRBJ2-1; 10 positions match TRBD2. The V and J ends lost 1 base and 10 bases, in that order; junction bases with no gene match: 7. Germline V lookup: CDR1 DFQATT, CDR2 SNEGSKA (reference sequence). This CDR3 comprises 14 residues. CDR3 residues: CSARGAGGPVEQFF. CDR3 DNA: TGCAGTGCTAGAGGAGCGGGAGGGCCAGTCGAGCAGTTCTTC.

The chain is built from TRBV11-2 and TRBJ2-1; D might be TRBD2 (6 bases). The germline V gene encodes CDR1 SGHAT and CDR2 FQNNGV. The CDR3 length is 14 residues. With 5 bases removed from V and 7 bases from J, the gap between germline ends came to 15 bases. The CDR3 is CASSPSGSLNEQFF. The DNA for the CDR3 is TGTGCCAGCAGCCCGTCCGGGAGTCTGAATGAGCAGTTCTTC.

V gene TRBV19 combines with J gene TRBJ2-7; the D is unclear. V was cut by 5 bases and J by 5 bases, with 10 bases left in between. The CDR3 is made up of 12 amino acids. Germline CDR1 LNHDA, CDR2 SQIVND (reference sequence). The CDR3, as DNA: TGTGCCAGTAGTGGTCAAAGAAACGAGCAGTACTTC. The encoded protein is CASSGQRNEQYF. Complete variable domain (other parts from reference TRBV19 and TRBJ2-7): DGGITQSPKYLFRKEGQNVTLSCEQNLNHDAMYWYRQDPGQGLRLIYYSQIVNDFQKGDIAEGYSVSREKKESFPLTVTSAQKNPTAFYLCASSGQRNEQYFGPGTRLTVT.

This clonotype was observed at least ten times. The chain combines TRBV2 with TRBJ1-5; possibly TRBD1 for D (5 bases). The CDR3 loop spans 15 amino acids. The germline gives CDR1 SNHLY, CDR2 FYNNEI. Trimming stripped 4 bases from V and 0 bases from J, with 10 bases between. The CDR3 protein is CASSGDGYSNQPQHF. CDR3 bases: TGTGCCAGCAGTGGGGACGGGTATAGCAATCAGCCCCAGCATTTT. The full variable domain, with the rest looked up from reference TRBV2 and TRBJ1-5, is EPEVTQTPSHQVTQMGQEVILRCVPISNHLYFYWYRQILGQKVEFLVSFYNNEISEKSEIFDDQFSVERPDGSNFTLKIRSTKLEDSAMYFCASSGDGYSNQPQHFGDGTRLSIL.

This clonotype was seen many times. V gene TRBV12-3 or TRBV12-4 combines with J gene TRBJ2-7; D could derive from TRBD1 or TRBD2 (5 bases each). V gave up 5 bases and J gave up 2 bases, with 13 bases separating them. The CDR3 has 14 residues. The DNA of the CDR3 is TGTGCCAGCAGTCCCCGGGGCAATACCTACGAGCAGTACTTC. This gives the protein CASSPRGNTYEQYF.

This clonotype has more than one count but fewer than ten. J is TRBJ2-3 and V is TRBV4-3; no clear D. The CDR3 is 15 amino acids. The V gene lost 0 bases and the J gene lost 1 base, with 8 bases spanning the gap. Germline-derived CDR1 and CDR2 are LGHNA and YSLEER. Written as DNA, the CDR3 is TGCGCCAGCAGCCAAGATTCCCCGGGCACAGATACGCAGTATTTT. This translates into CASSQDSPGTDTQYF.

The chain is built from TRBV2 and TRBJ2-1; TRBD1 might be the D (5 bases). The V and J ends lost 3 bases and 9 bases respectively, with 9 bases between them. The germline gives CDR1 SNHLY, CDR2 FYNNEI. CDR3 length: 12 amino acids. The CDR3, as DNA: TGTGCCAGCAGTGAGCAGGGAACTGAGCAGTTCTTC. Translating gives CASSEQGTEQFF.

This rearrangement joins TRBV7-2 to TRBJ1-5; 9 bases line up with TRBD1. Trimming at V came to 5 bases and at J to 6 bases, leaving 11 bases not matched to a gene. The CDR3 covers 16 residues. Germline CDR1 and CDR2: SGHTA and FQGNSA. CDR3 sequence reads: CASSLQWDRASQPQHF. CDR3 nucleotide sequence: TGTGCCAGCAGCCTACAATGGGACAGGGCAAGTCAGCCCCAGCATTTT. Looking up the rest from reference TRBV7-2 and TRBJ1-5 gives the full variable domain: GAGVSQSPSNKVTEKGKDVELRCDPISGHTALYWYRQSLGQGLEFLIYFQGNSAPDKSGLPSDRFSAERTGGSVSTLTIQRTQQEDSAVYLCASSLQWDRASQPQHFGDGTRLSIL.

In this sample, this clonotype turned up many times. The V call is TRBV20-1, the J call TRBJ2-5, with 11 bases lining up with TRBD2. V shed 4 bases, J shed 2 bases, and the junction held 3 bases outside the gene matches. The CDR3 is 14 residues long. Germline V gives CDR1 DFQATT, CDR2 SNEGSKA (reference sequence). CDR3 loop: CSAIGTSGQETQYF. DNA of the CDR3: TGCAGTGCTATCGGGACTAGCGGACAAGAGACCCAGTACTTC.